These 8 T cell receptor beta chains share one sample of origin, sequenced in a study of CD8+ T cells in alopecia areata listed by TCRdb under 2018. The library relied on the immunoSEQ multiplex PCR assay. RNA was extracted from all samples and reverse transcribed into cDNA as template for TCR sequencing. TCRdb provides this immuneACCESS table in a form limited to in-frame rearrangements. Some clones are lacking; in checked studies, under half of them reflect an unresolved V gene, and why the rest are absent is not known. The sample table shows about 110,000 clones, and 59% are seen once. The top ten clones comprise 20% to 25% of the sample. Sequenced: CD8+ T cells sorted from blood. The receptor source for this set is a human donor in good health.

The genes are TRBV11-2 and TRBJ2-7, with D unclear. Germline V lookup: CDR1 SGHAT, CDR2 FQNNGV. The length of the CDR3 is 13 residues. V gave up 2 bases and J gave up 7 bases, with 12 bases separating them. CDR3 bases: TGTGCCAGCAGCTTAATGGCAGAGAGGGAGCAGTACTTC. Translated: CASSLMAEREQYF.

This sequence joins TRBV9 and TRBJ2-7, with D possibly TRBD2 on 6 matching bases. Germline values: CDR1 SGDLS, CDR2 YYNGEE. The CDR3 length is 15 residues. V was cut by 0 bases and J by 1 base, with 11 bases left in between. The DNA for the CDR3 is TGTGCCAGCAGCGTAGCGGCCGGACTATCCTACGAGCAGTACTTC. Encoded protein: CASSVAAGLSYEQYF.

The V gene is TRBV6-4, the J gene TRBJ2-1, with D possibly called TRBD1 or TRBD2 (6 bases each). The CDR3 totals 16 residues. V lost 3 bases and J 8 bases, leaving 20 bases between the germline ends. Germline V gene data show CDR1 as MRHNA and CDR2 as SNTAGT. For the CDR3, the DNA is TGTGCCAGCAGTGAGCAAGGGGGAGGAGTATTTGATGAGCAGTTCTTC. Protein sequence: CASSEQGGGVFDEQFF.

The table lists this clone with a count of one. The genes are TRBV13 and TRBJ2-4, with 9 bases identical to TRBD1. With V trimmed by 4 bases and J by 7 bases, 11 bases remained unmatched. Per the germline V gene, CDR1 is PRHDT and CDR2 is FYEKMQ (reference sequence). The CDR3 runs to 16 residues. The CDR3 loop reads CASSYRGGGTGNIQYF. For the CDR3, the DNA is TGTGCCAGCAGCTACAGAGGTGGGGGGACAGGGAACATTCAGTACTTC.

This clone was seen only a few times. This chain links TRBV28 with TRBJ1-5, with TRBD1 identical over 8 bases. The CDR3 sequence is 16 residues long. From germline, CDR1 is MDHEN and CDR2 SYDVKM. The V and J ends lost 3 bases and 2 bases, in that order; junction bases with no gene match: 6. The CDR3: CASSLTGTGGNQPQHF. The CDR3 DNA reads TGTGCCAGCAGTTTGACGGGGACAGGCGGCAATCAGCCCCAGCATTTT.

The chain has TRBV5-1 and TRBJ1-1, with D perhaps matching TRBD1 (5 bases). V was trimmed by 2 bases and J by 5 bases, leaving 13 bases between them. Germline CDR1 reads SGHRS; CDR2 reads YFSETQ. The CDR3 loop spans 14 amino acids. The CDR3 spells CASSLGGVGTEAFF. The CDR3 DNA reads TGCGCCAGCAGCTTAGGAGGGGTTGGGACTGAAGCTTTCTTT.

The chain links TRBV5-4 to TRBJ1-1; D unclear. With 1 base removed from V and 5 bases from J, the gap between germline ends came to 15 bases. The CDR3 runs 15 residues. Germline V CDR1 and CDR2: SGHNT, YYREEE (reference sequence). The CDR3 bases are TGTGCCAGCAGCTTGTGGCGCCGGGGTGAGACTGAAGCTTTCTTT. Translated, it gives CASSLWRRGETEAFF.

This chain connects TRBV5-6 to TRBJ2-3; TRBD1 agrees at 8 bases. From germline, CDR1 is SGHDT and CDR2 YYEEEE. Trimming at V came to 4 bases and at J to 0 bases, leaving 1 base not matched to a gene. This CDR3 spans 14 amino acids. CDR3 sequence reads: CASSQGASTDTQYF. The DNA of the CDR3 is TGTGCCAGCAGCCAGGGGGCTAGCACAGATACGCAGTATTTT.